A single sample gave rise to the 10 T cell receptor beta chains below, sequenced in a study of blood T cell repertoires in COVID-19. Some clones are missing from TCRdb's copy, which holds only in-frame ones; the method was immunoSEQ multiplex PCR. The sample has some 120,000 clones, around two thirds seen once; the top ten hold roughly 2.2%. Sequenced input: peripheral blood. The receptors were sampled from a woman aged 70-85 years with acute or convalescent COVID-19.

A few counts support this clone. V and J are TRBV10-3 and TRBJ1-1; 9 bases align to TRBD1. The germline CDR1 and CDR2 sequences are ENHRY and SYGVKD. There are 15 residues in the CDR3. V shed 7 bases and J 4 bases; nucleotides not matched to a gene: 10. The CDR3 here is CAIKAGQGLRTEAFF. The CDR3 nucleotides read TGTGCCATCAAAGCGGGACAGGGACTTCGCACTGAAGCTTTCTTT.

This clone appeared a few times. This chain joins TRBV11-2 and TRBJ1-2; 9 bases align to TRBD1. The V and J ends lost 1 base and 6 bases, in that order; junction bases with no gene match: 0. The germline gives CDR1 SGHAT, CDR2 FQNNGV. The CDR3 runs 13 residues. CDR3 sequence reads: CASSLGDRDGYTF. Here the CDR3 DNA reads TGTGCCAGCAGCTTAGGGGACAGGGATGGCTACACCTTC. Variable domain in full (rest from reference TRBV11-2 and TRBJ1-2): EAGVAQSPRYKIIEKRQSVAFWCNPISGHATLYWYQQILGQGPKLLIQFQNNGVVDDSQLPKDRFSAERLKGVDSTLKIQPAKLEDSAVYLCASSLGDRDGYTFGSGTRLTVV.

CDR3 residues: CATERVWGDEQFF. The CDR3 nucleotides read TGTGCCACTGAGCGGGTCTGGGGCGATGAGCAGTTCTTC. The chain links TRBV24-1 to TRBJ2-1; possible D gene TRBD2, 6 bases. Germline V gene data show CDR1 as KGHDR and CDR2 as SFDVKD. The V and J ends lost 10 bases and 8 bases respectively, with 17 bases between them. There are 13 residues in the CDR3.

This clone showed up just once. The gene calls are TRBV7-8 and TRBJ1-5, with 7 nucleotides matching TRBD1. V trimming: 6 bases; J trimming: 0 bases; junction bases outside the gene matches: 5. Germline loops: CDR1 SGHVS, CDR2 FQNEAQ. This CDR3 has 15 amino acids. Here the CDR3 reads CASRGTASSNQPQHF. CDR3 in DNA: TGTGCCAGCAGAGGGACAGCCAGTAGCAATCAGCCCCAGCATTTT.

The chain has TRBV11-2 and TRBJ2-1, with 9 bases lining up with TRBD1. CDR1 and CDR2 from the germline V gene are SGHAT and FQNNGV. After removal of 3 bases from V and 10 bases from J, the junction contained 7 bases not matched to a gene. The CDR3 has 14 residues. CDR3 region: CASSFRDRAIEQFF. In DNA form, the CDR3 reads TGTGCCAGCAGCTTCCGGGACAGGGCTATAGAGCAGTTCTTC. Full variable domain (rest looked up from reference TRBV11-2 and TRBJ2-1): EAGVAQSPRYKIIEKRQSVAFWCNPISGHATLYWYQQILGQGPKLLIQFQNNGVVDDSQLPKDRFSAERLKGVDSTLKIQPAKLEDSAVYLCASSFRDRAIEQFFGPGTRLTVL.

This clone came up a few times. J is TRBJ2-1 and V is TRBV6-5, with 8 bases fitting TRBD1. The V segment lost 6 bases and the J segment 0 bases; nucleotides outside the gene matches: 4. CDR1 is MNHEY and CDR2 is SVGAGI in the germline V gene. CDR3 length: 15 residues. The DNA of the CDR3 is TGTGCCAGCAGACGGACAGGGAACTCCTACAATGAGCAGTTCTTC. This codes for CASRRTGNSYNEQFF.

The V call is TRBV7-2, the J call TRBJ1-6, with 10 nucleotides matching TRBD1. The CDR3 runs 16 residues. From germline, CDR1 is SGHTA and CDR2 FQGNSA. J gave up 9 bases and V 5 bases, and 10 bases lay outside the gene matches. The CDR3 protein is CASSQSWDRGGSPLHF. Written as DNA, the CDR3 is TGTGCCAGCAGCCAATCTTGGGACAGGGGTGGTTCACCCCTCCACTTT.

The J gene is TRBJ2-1, the V gene TRBV10-2; D is undetermined. V lost 4 bases to trimming and J lost 3 bases, with 10 bases between them. The CDR3 covers 14 residues. Germline assignment: CDR1 WSHSY and CDR2 SAAADI. CDR3 DNA sequence: TGCGCCAGCAGTGGCGGCGCGGACTACAATGAGCAGTTCTTC. It is translated as CASSGGADYNEQFF.

The chain has TRBV28 and TRBJ2-7, with a tentative D call TRBD1 (6 bases). V shed 7 bases and J shed 7 bases, with 23 bases lying between them. Germline CDR1 MDHEN, CDR2 SYDVKM. The CDR3 loop spans 15 amino acids. The CDR3 loop is CASTTGHGYVGEQYF. CDR3 nucleotide sequence: TGTGCCAGCACCACGGGACACGGATATGTGGGGGAGCAGTACTTC.

This clone was counted between two and nine times. This chain links TRBV5-4 with TRBJ1-1; D not certain. The CDR3 consists of 13 residues. V lost 3 bases and J 0 bases, leaving 6 bases between the germline ends. Germline V gene lookup returns CDR1 SGHNT and CDR2 YYREEE (reference sequence). The CDR3: CASSWRMNTEAFF. In DNA form, the CDR3 reads TGTGCCAGCAGCTGGAGGATGAACACTGAAGCTTTCTTT.